The sample holds one count of the clone carrying this TCR beta chain. The antigen remains undetermined. Researchers ran the PCR with 60 Vbeta and 13 Jbeta primers. In the original analysis: An analysis performed later counted 74 million or so unique TCR beta chains (roughly 10 million of them shared). The data were produced by immunoSEQ multiplex PCR, yet TCRdb's version contains in-frame clones alone and is incomplete. For V, J and clone size, that table is used; D and trimming come from the DNA. The sample has approximately 190,000 clones, about four fifths seen once. The data originate from a study of cytomegalovirus exposure and HLA in healthy donors. Donors were ostensibly healthy at sampling, although undocumented immune exposures were probable. The CDR3 covers 16 residues. The ends lost 0 bases at V and 5 bases at J; junction bases unmatched: 11. Germline V CDR1 and CDR2: SGHRS, YFSETQ. Study observations and caveats: The analysis excluded some indistinguishable V segments, including TRBV6-2 and TRBV6-3. Apparent HLA restriction characterized most CMV-associated TCR beta chains in a later analysis.

The chain recombines TRBV5-1 with TRBJ2-7; 7 nucleotides agree with TRBD1. The TCR comes from a young woman in good health and CMV-seropositive. The sequenced sample was PBMCs. CDR3 region: CASSLGDSRAWNEQYF. CDR3 in DNA: TGCGCCAGCAGCTTGGGGGACAGCCGGGCATGGAACGAGCAGTACTTC.